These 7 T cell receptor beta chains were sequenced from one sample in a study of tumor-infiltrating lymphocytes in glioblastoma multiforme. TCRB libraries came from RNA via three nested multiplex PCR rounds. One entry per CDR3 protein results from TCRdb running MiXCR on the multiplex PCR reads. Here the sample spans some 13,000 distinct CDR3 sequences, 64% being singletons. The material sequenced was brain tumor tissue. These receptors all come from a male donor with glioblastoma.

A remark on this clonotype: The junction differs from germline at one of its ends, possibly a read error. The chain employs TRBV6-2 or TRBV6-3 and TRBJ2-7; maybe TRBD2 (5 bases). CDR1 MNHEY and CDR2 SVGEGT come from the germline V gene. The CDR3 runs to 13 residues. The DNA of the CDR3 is TGTGCCAACAGTTACCGGGGATACGACGAGCAGTACTTC. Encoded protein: CANSYRGYDEQYF.

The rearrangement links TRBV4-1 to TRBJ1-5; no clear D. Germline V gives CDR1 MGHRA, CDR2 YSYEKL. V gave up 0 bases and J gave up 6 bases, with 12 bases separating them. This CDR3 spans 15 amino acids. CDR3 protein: CASSQEVSNGQPQHF. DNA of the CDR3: TGCGCCAGCAGCCAAGAAGTCTCCAACGGTCAGCCCCAGCATTTT.

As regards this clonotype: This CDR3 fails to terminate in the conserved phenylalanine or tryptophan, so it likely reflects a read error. CDR3 nucleotide sequence: TGCGCCAGCACGATGACAGGGGGCGAAGGCACTGAAGCTTTCCTT. Translating gives CASTMTGGEGTEAFL. The J gene is TRBJ1-1, the V gene TRBV10-2; 10 nucleotides match TRBD1. V lost 7 bases to trimming and J lost 4 bases; unmatched junction nucleotides: 9. Looked up from germline, CDR1 is WSHSY and CDR2 is SAAADI. There are 15 residues in the CDR3.

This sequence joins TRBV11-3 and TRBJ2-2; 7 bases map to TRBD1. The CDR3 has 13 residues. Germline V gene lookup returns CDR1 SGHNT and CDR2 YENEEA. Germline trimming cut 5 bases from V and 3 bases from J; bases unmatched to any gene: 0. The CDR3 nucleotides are TGTGCCAGCAGCGACAGGGACACCGGGGAGCTGTTTTTT. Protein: CASSDRDTGELFF.

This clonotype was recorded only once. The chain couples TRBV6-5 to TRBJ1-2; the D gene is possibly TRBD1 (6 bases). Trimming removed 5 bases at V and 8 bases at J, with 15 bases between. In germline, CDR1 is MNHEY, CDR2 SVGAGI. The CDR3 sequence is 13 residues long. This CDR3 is CASSRTEGSGYTF. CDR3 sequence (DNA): TGTGCCAGCAGTCGGACAGAGGGGTCCGGCTACACCTTC.

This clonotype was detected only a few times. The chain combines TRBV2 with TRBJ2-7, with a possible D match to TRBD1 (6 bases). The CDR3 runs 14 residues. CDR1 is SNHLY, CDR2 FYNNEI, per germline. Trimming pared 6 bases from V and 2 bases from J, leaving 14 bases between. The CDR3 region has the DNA TGTGCCAGCAGCGCCTACAGGGACCCCTACGAGCAGTACTTC. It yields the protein CASSAYRDPYEQYF.

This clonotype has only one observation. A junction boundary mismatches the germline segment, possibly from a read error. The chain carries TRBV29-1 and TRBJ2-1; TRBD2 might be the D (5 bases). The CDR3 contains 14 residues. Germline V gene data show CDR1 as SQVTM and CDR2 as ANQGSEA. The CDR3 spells CIVEEGSSYNEQFF. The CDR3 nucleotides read TGCATCGTTGAAGAGGGTAGCTCCTACAATGAGCAGTTCTTC.